Listed below are T cell receptor beta chains from one sample, sequenced in a study of cytomegalovirus exposure and HLA in healthy donors. The protocol was immunoSEQ multiplex PCR, while the TCRdb copy is restricted to in-frame clones and leaves out a portion. The sample shows approximately 70,000 clones, roughly 74% of them seen only once. The specimen was PBMCs. These receptors were obtained from a human donor in good health. Both conserved end residues are part of each CDR3. Each record gives: V gene, J gene, clone size, D gene, CDR3 DNA, CDR3 protein. A D gene is named only where the DNA matches it firmly. Only some rows state a clone size, as once, few, many or a class for expanded clones.

v_call: TRBV19
j_call: TRBJ1-2
clone_size: NA
d_call: NA
cdr3_nt: TGTGCCAGTAGTATAGAGGGCAAATACCTCTATGGCTACACCTTC
cdr3_aa: CASSIEGKYLYGYTF

v_call: TRBV7-3
j_call: TRBJ2-5
clone_size: NA
d_call: TRBD1
cdr3_nt: TGTGCCAGCAGCGCGACAGGGGGTGTTTGGGCCCAGTACTTC
cdr3_aa: CASSATGGVWAQYF

v_call: TRBV30
j_call: TRBJ1-2
clone_size: NA
d_call: NA
cdr3_nt: TGTGCCTGGAGTCTTAGGCGGCTATGGGATGGCTACACCTTC
cdr3_aa: CAWSLRRLWDGYTF

v_call: TRBV27
j_call: TRBJ1-2
clone_size: few
d_call: NA
cdr3_nt: TGTGCCAGCGGGGAAGGACACTTAAACTATGGCTACCCCTTC
cdr3_aa: CASGEGHLNYGYPF

v_call: TRBV6-1
j_call: TRBJ1-2
clone_size: once
d_call: NA
cdr3_nt: TGTGCCAGCACCGACGGGGTCCTCTATGGCTACACCTTC
cdr3_aa: CASTDGVLYGYTF

v_call: TRBV4-1
j_call: TRBJ2-1
clone_size: NA
d_call: TRBD2
cdr3_nt: TGCGCCAGCAGCCAACAAGCGGGACCACCCTACAATGAGCAGTTCTTC
cdr3_aa: CASSQQAGPPYNEQFF

v_call: TRBV19
j_call: TRBJ2-1
clone_size: NA
d_call: TRBD2
cdr3_nt: TGTGCCAGTAGTATAGGCCTAGCGGGCCTCTACAATGAGCAGTTCTTC
cdr3_aa: CASSIGLAGLYNEQFF

v_call: TRBV7-8
j_call: TRBJ2-7
clone_size: few
d_call: TRBD2
cdr3_nt: TGTGCCAGCAGCCCATTGCGGGAGGGCGAGCAGTACTTC
cdr3_aa: CASSPLREGEQYF

v_call: TRBV15
j_call: TRBJ2-2
clone_size: NA
d_call: TRBD2
cdr3_nt: TGTGCCACCAGCAGCAAGACTAGCCGGACCGGGGAGCTGTTTTTT
cdr3_aa: CATSSKTSRTGELFF

v_call: TRBV28
j_call: TRBJ1-2
clone_size: few
d_call: NA
cdr3_nt: TGTGCCAGCGACGGACGGGACACCTCTAACTATGGCTACACCTTC
cdr3_aa: CASDGRDTSNYGYTF

v_call: TRBV7-2
j_call: TRBJ1-5
clone_size: NA
d_call: TRBD1
cdr3_nt: TGTGCCAGCAGCCAACAGGGGAATCAGCCCCAGCATTTT
cdr3_aa: CASSQQGNQPQHF

v_call: TRBV10-2
j_call: TRBJ1-1
clone_size: few
d_call: NA
cdr3_nt: TGCGCCAGCAGTGAAGGGGGGAACACTGAAGCTTTCTTT
cdr3_aa: CASSEGGNTEAFF

v_call: TRBV6-1
j_call: TRBJ1-1
clone_size: NA
d_call: NA
cdr3_nt: TGTGCCAGCAGTGCTACAAGACCGGTTGCGGGCACTGAAGCTTTCTTT
cdr3_aa: CASSATRPVAGTEAFF

v_call: TRBV29-1
j_call: TRBJ2-2
clone_size: once
d_call: NA
cdr3_nt: TGCAGCGTCGCAGGCAGGGGAGACACCGGGGAGCTGTTTTTT
cdr3_aa: CSVAGRGDTGELFF

v_call: TRBV7-9
j_call: TRBJ1-2
clone_size: NA
d_call: TRBD1
cdr3_nt: TGTGCCAGCAGCTCCGGACAGGAAGCTAACTATGGCTACACCTTC
cdr3_aa: CASSSGQEANYGYTF

v_call: TRBV7-9
j_call: TRBJ2-7
clone_size: NA
d_call: TRBD1
cdr3_nt: TGTGCCAGCAGCCATCCACAGGGGACCTACGAGCAGTACTTC
cdr3_aa: CASSHPQGTYEQYF

v_call: TRBV5-1
j_call: TRBJ2-1
clone_size: NA
d_call: NA
cdr3_nt: TGCGCCAGCAGCTCCACTAGCCATAGTTCCTACAATGAGCAGTTCTTC
cdr3_aa: CASSSTSHSSYNEQFF

v_call: TRBV6-5
j_call: TRBJ2-5
clone_size: NA
d_call: NA
cdr3_nt: TGTGCCAGCAGTGCGTCCGCCGGAGTCCAAGAGACCCAGTACTTC
cdr3_aa: CASSASAGVQETQYF

v_call: TRBV2
j_call: TRBJ2-5
clone_size: NA
d_call: TRBD2
cdr3_nt: TGTGCCAGCAGTGAACTAGCGGGTGGGAACCAAGAGACCCAGTACTTC
cdr3_aa: CASSELAGGNQETQYF

v_call: TRBV7-8
j_call: TRBJ2-1
clone_size: NA
d_call: TRBD2
cdr3_nt: TGTGCCAGCAGCCGACTAGCGCCAGAGCAGTTCTTC
cdr3_aa: CASSRLAPEQFF

v_call: TRBV30
j_call: TRBJ1-1
clone_size: NA
d_call: TRBD1
cdr3_nt: TGTGCCAGACAGGGTGCCACTGAAGCTTTCTTT
cdr3_aa: CARQGATEAFF

v_call: TRBV2
j_call: TRBJ1-5
clone_size: NA
d_call: NA
cdr3_nt: TGTGCCAGCAGTCAGCAAGGACAGTCGAATCAGCCCCAGCATTTT
cdr3_aa: CASSQQGQSNQPQHF

v_call: TRBV25-1
j_call: TRBJ2-7
clone_size: NA
d_call: NA
cdr3_nt: TGTGCCAGCAGCGCCCTCTACGAGCAGTACTTC
cdr3_aa: CASSALYEQYF

v_call: TRBV11-2
j_call: TRBJ1-5
clone_size: NA
d_call: NA
cdr3_nt: TGTGCCAGCAGCTTAGGGGGAGGGGGACAGCCCCAGCATTTT
cdr3_aa: CASSLGGGGQPQHF

v_call: TRBV27
j_call: TRBJ2-7
clone_size: NA
d_call: TRBD1
cdr3_nt: TGTGCCAGCAGTTTAAGTGCAGGGGGCTACGAGCAGTACTTC
cdr3_aa: CASSLSAGGYEQYF

v_call: TRBV29-1
j_call: TRBJ2-1
clone_size: NA
d_call: NA
cdr3_nt: TGCAGCGTTCTTATTCTGACAGTACACCACAATGAGCAGTTCTTC
cdr3_aa: CSVLILTVHHNEQFF